Below, 24 T cell receptor beta chains from the same sample are listed, as sequenced in a study of blood T cell repertoires in COVID-19. The data were produced by immunoSEQ multiplex PCR, yet TCRdb's version contains in-frame clones alone and is incomplete. This table holds under 300,000 clones, roughly 90% found once. The sequenced sample consisted of peripheral blood. Receptor source: a woman in her forties who had recovered from COVID-19.

The chain uses TRBV19 and TRBJ2-1; TRBD2 agrees at 16 bases. Germline assignment: CDR1 LNHDA and CDR2 SQIVND (reference sequence). This CDR3 region has 18 residues. J gave up 4 bases and V 6 bases, and 9 bases lay outside the gene matches. The DNA of the CDR3 is TGTGCCAGTAGCCTGGGACTAGCGGGAGGGCCGGGATACAATGAGCAGTTCTTC. Translated: CASSLGLAGGPGYNEQFF.

The rearrangement links TRBV20-1 to TRBJ2-6, with D tentatively TRBD1 (6 bases). The V end lost 3 bases, the J end lost 1 base, and 10 bases lay between the germline ends. The CDR3 covers 15 residues. Per germline, CDR1 DFQATT and CDR2 SNEGSKA (reference sequence). This chain's CDR3 is CSASGGASGANVLTF. CDR3 nucleotide sequence: TGCAGTGCTAGTGGGGGCGCTTCTGGGGCCAACGTCCTGACTTTC.

The chain combines TRBV4-1 with TRBJ2-7; 11 bases line up with TRBD2. CDR1 and CDR2 (germline): MGHRA, YSYEKL. The CDR3 is 17 amino acids. The V and J ends lost 4 bases and 0 bases, in that order; junction bases with no gene match: 8. Here the CDR3 reads CASSPTRTSGGSYEQYF. CDR3 DNA sequence: TGCGCCAGCAGCCCGACGCGAACTAGCGGGGGCTCCTACGAGCAGTACTTC.

This chain links TRBV5-4 with TRBJ2-7; TRBD2 matches 7 bases. J lost 1 base, V lost 4 bases, and 11 bases had no gene match. CDR3 length equals 16 residues. Germline lookup yields CDR1 SGHNT and CDR2 YYREEE (reference sequence). CDR3 amino acids: CASSVPGGSGSYEQYF. DNA of the CDR3: TGTGCCAGCAGCGTTCCGGGCGGGAGCGGTTCCTACGAGCAGTACTTC.

The gene calls are TRBV5-4 and TRBJ1-2; 9 nucleotides align to TRBD1. This CDR3 has 17 amino acids. V was clipped by 3 bases and J by 9 bases; unmatched bases: 18. The germline CDR1 and CDR2 sequences are SGHNT and YYREEE (reference sequence). CDR3 nucleotide sequence: TGTGCCAGCAGCTCCCCCGGGACAGGGACTATTTCTGGGAGCTACACCTTC. Translation: CASSSPGTGTISGSYTF.

The gene calls are TRBV6-2 or TRBV6-3 and TRBJ2-7; D perhaps matches TRBD1 (6 bases). Trimming removed 5 bases from V and 0 bases from J, with 20 bases in between. This CDR3 has 17 amino acids. The germline gives CDR1 MNHEY, CDR2 SVGEGT. CDR3 bases: TGTGCCAGCAGTCAACAAAGGCCGGGACACCACTCCTACGAGCAGTACTTC. Residues: CASSQQRPGHHSYEQYF.

The chain joins TRBV4-3 to TRBJ2-3; tentative D call: TRBD2 (6 bases). V was pared by 4 bases and J by 6 bases, with 8 bases between. This CDR3 is 12 amino acids long. Germline V lookup: CDR1 LGHNA, CDR2 YSLEER. CDR3 DNA: TGCGCCAGCAGCCTTGCGGGGGATACGCAGTATTTT. Protein: CASSLAGDTQYF.

This clone was counted a few times. The chain couples TRBV5-6 to TRBJ1-3; 9 nucleotides match TRBD1. After removal of 4 bases from V and 0 bases from J, the junction contained 2 bases not matched to a gene. The CDR3 covers 15 residues. The germline CDR1 and CDR2 sequences are SGHDT and YYEEEE. CDR3 nucleotides: TGTGCCAGCAGCCCGGACAGGGGCTCTGGAAACACCATATATTTT. This encodes CASSPDRGSGNTIYF.

The chain couples TRBV5-1 to TRBJ1-1, with D possibly being TRBD1 (5 bases). V lost 4 bases to trimming and J lost 5 bases, with 18 bases between them. The germline CDR1 and CDR2 sequences are SGHRS and YFSETQ. This CDR3 has 15 residues. The CDR3 DNA is TGCGCCAGCAGCGGACCAGTAATTGGGGGGACTGAAGCTTTCTTT. Translation: CASSGPVIGGTEAFF.

This rearrangement joins TRBV19 to TRBJ2-7; 7 bases fit TRBD1. Trimming cost V 3 bases and J 2 bases; bases outside gene matches: 4. The V gene's germline CDR1 is LNHDA and CDR2 SQIVND (reference sequence). The CDR3 extends over 14 amino acids. CDR3 in DNA: TGTGCCAGTAGTATCCAACAGGGGACCTACGAGCAGTACTTC. Residues: CASSIQQGTYEQYF.

The chain combines TRBV10-2 with TRBJ2-1, with D uncertain. The CDR3 extends over 15 amino acids. Trimming took off 1 base at V and 6 bases at J, with 13 bases between the two ends. Per the germline V gene, CDR1 is WSHSY and CDR2 is SAAADI. The CDR3 DNA follows: TGCGCCAGCAGTGAGTATACGGCTCCGGGCAATGAGCAGTTCTTC. Its translation: CASSEYTAPGNEQFF.

The J gene is TRBJ2-7, the V gene TRBV6-1; TRBD2 is a possible D gene (6 bases). Per germline, CDR1 MNHNS and CDR2 SASEGT. V was shortened by 3 bases and J by 1 base, with 13 bases between the two germline ends. The CDR3 has 15 amino acids. DNA for the CDR3: TGTGCCAGCAGTGATTTGGGTAGCGGTTCCTACGAGCAGTACTTC. The encoded protein is CASSDLGSGSYEQYF.

CDR3 sequence: CASSFGISTGELFF. The CDR3 coding sequence is TGTGCCAGCAGTTTCGGGATCTCCACCGGGGAGCTGTTTTTT. The V call is TRBV6-6, the J call TRBJ2-2, with D possibly being TRBD2 (5 bases). The germline V and J ends were trimmed by 4 bases and 4 bases, with 10 bases remaining between them. The germline V gene encodes CDR1 MNHNY and CDR2 SVGAGI (reference sequence). The CDR3 covers 14 residues.

The chain combines TRBV24-1 with TRBJ2-1; weak D call: TRBD1 (6 bases). Trimming removed 3 bases at V and 1 base at J, with 12 bases between. CDR3 size: 16 residues. Per germline, CDR1 KGHDR and CDR2 SFDVKD. DNA of the CDR3: TGTGCCACCAGTGATGCGTCAGGGGAGTCCTACAATGAGCAGTTCTTC. This sequence encodes CATSDASGESYNEQFF.

The chain joins TRBV11-3 to TRBJ2-2; D is perhaps TRBD2 (5 bases). The CDR3 loop spans 16 amino acids. CDR1 and CDR2 (germline): SGHNT, YENEEA. V was trimmed by 6 bases and J by 1 base, leaving 15 bases between them. The CDR3 DNA sequence: TGTGCCAGCAGAAGGCTGAGGGCGGAGAACACCGGGGAGCTGTTTTTT. The encoded protein is CASRRLRAENTGELFF.

This clone has only one observation. CDR3 sequence: CASSMPSRRNTEAFF. CDR3 bases: TGTGCCAGTAGTATGCCCTCGCGGAGGAACACTGAAGCTTTCTTT. The chain combines TRBV19 with TRBJ1-1; D gene unclear. V shed 3 bases and J shed 1 base, with 12 bases lying between them. CDR1 and CDR2 (germline): LNHDA, SQIVND (reference sequence). CDR3 length equals 15 residues.

This clone was seen a handful of times. V is TRBV7-8 and J is TRBJ2-7; 8 bases map to TRBD2. J gave up 5 bases and V 5 bases, and 17 bases lay outside the gene matches. The CDR3 is made up of 17 amino acids. Germline CDR1 and CDR2: SGHVS and FQNEAQ. The CDR3 DNA follows: TGTGCCAGCAGCACCCGACCCTTGAGCGGGAGATCGGACGAGCAGTACTTC. Translation: CASSTRPLSGRSDEQYF.

The chain combines TRBV23-1 with TRBJ2-1; D remains unclear. TRBV23-1 is noted as an ORF with a role that remains uncertain. V was clipped by 2 bases and J by 3 bases, with 17 bases between them. The CDR3 has 17 residues. The CDR3 loop is CASSQMSPAALYNEQFF. CDR3 bases: TGCGCCAGCAGTCAAATGTCACCGGCGGCCCTCTACAATGAGCAGTTCTTC.

The J gene is TRBJ2-7, the V gene TRBV11-2; TRBD1 might be the D (6 bases). CDR3 length: 13 residues. V lost 3 bases to trimming and J lost 5 bases, with 11 bases between them. Germline values: CDR1 SGHAT, CDR2 FQNNGV. CDR3 in amino acids: CASSFTGSNEQYF. CDR3 sequence (DNA): TGTGCCAGCAGCTTCACAGGGTCCAACGAGCAGTACTTC.

The V gene is TRBV5-1, the J gene TRBJ2-1; 10 nucleotides agree with TRBD2. Looked up from germline, CDR1 is SGHRS and CDR2 is YFSETQ. Unmatched junction bases numbered 12, after V lost 1 base and J lost 8 bases. This CDR3 spans 17 amino acids. The CDR3, as DNA: TGCGCCAGCAGCTTGTGGAAAGCGGGAGGGCCTTGGGATGAGCAGTTCTTC. Encoded protein: CASSLWKAGGPWDEQFF.

Comment on this clone: One junction end does not reproduce the germline sequence, and a read error may be involved. The chain employs TRBV24-1 and TRBJ2-5, with 7 bases lining up with TRBD1. Germline V gene lookup returns CDR1 KGHDR and CDR2 SFDVKD. The CDR3 runs 15 residues. The CDR3 spells CATSDPGQAQEPQYF. The CDR3 DNA follows: TGTGCCACCAGTGACCCCGGACAGGCTCAAGAGCCCCAGTACTTC.

The chain has TRBV6-2 or TRBV6-3 and TRBJ1-5; 10 nucleotides agree with TRBD1. Germline V gene data show CDR1 as MNHEY and CDR2 as SVGEGT. The junction had 3 bases not matched to a gene; V was cut back by 0 bases and J by 4 bases. This CDR3 has 16 residues. DNA of the CDR3: TGTGCCAGCAGTTACTCCGGGACAGGGGAGAATCAGCCCCAGCATTTT. This translates into CASSYSGTGENQPQHF.

This chain joins TRBV28 and TRBJ2-7; TRBD2 aligns across 13 bases. Trimming cost V 7 bases and J 5 bases; bases outside gene matches: 5. The CDR3 is 14 amino acids. Germline V CDR1 and CDR2: MDHEN, SYDVKM. The CDR3 is CASKLGLAGNEQYF. The DNA of the CDR3 is TGTGCCAGCAAGCTGGGACTAGCGGGGAACGAGCAGTACTTC.

The rearrangement uses TRBV5-1 and TRBJ1-1; D is possibly TRBD1 (5 bases). CDR1 SGHRS and CDR2 YFSETQ come from the germline V gene. CDR3 length: 16 amino acids. V gave up 0 bases and J gave up 0 bases, with 12 bases separating them. For the CDR3, the DNA is TGCGCCAGCAGCTTGGTGGTTGGGGCGATGAACACTGAAGCTTTCTTT. Protein sequence: CASSLVVGAMNTEAFF.